The 9 T cell receptor beta chains below were found in one sample sequenced in a study of blood T cells in healthy people across ages. Then a second PCR, running roughly 7 to 11 cycles, was carried out with a sample-barcoded 5' primer and a J-beta primer mix. TCRdb reprocessed the 5' RACE reads via MiXCR and lists one record per CDR3 protein. The sample lists approximately 1,000,000 distinct CDR3 sequences; 35% to 45% were seen once. The sample comprised blood. These receptors came from a man younger than 35 in good health.

The chain joins TRBV12-3 or TRBV12-4 to TRBJ2-4, with D possibly matching TRBD2 (5 bases). The CDR3 is made up of 12 amino acids. V lost 3 bases to trimming and J lost 13 bases, with 13 bases between them. The CDR3 sequence is CASSFRGRGQYF. CDR3 in DNA: TGTGCCAGCAGTTTTCGGGGTCGAGGGCAGTACTTC.

The rearrangement links TRBV6-6 to TRBJ1-2; TRBD1 might be the D (5 bases). CDR1 and CDR2 from the germline V gene are MNHNY and SVGAGI (reference sequence). Trimming stripped 5 bases from V and 8 bases from J, with 18 bases between. This CDR3 has 14 residues. The CDR3 is CASSPSGGSGGYTF. CDR3 nucleotide sequence: TGTGCCAGCAGTCCGTCCGGGGGTTCGGGAGGCTACACCTTC.

V usage is TRBV6-1 and J usage is TRBJ1-4; TRBD1 aligns across 8 bases. The junction had 14 bases not matched to a gene; V was cut back by 6 bases and J by 2 bases. The CDR3 totals 18 residues. Germline loops: CDR1 MNHNS, CDR2 SASEGT. CDR3 protein: CASSPPLDRTGTNEKLFF. The CDR3 coding sequence is TGTGCCAGCAGCCCCCCGCTTGACCGGACAGGGACTAATGAAAAACTGTTTTTT.

This clonotype was picked up a small number of times. The chain joins TRBV5-1 to TRBJ2-1; no definite D call. The CDR3 consists of 11 residues. Germline V gene sequence: CDR1 SGHRS, CDR2 YFSETQ. V was clipped by 0 bases and J by 12 bases, with 7 bases between them. The CDR3 region has the DNA TGCGCCAGCAGCTTGGGGGCCGTGCAGTTCTTC. Its translation is CASSLGAVQFF.

The DNA for the CDR3 is TGTGCCAGCAGTAATCGAGGCAATGAGCAGTTCTTC. It encodes CASSNRGNEQFF. The chain employs TRBV6-5 and TRBJ2-1; the D is unclear. The CDR3 loop spans 12 amino acids. Trimming took off 5 bases at V and 6 bases at J, with 8 bases between the two ends. CDR1 and CDR2 (germline): MNHEY, SVGAGI.

The gene calls are TRBV9 and TRBJ1-2; D possibly corresponds to TRBD1 (6 bases). The CDR3 runs to 14 residues. Trimming stripped 0 bases from V and 4 bases from J, with 10 bases between. Germline V gives CDR1 SGDLS, CDR2 YYNGEE. The CDR3 sequence: CASSVDQGSYGYTF. CDR3 DNA: TGTGCCAGCAGCGTAGACCAGGGGTCCTATGGCTACACCTTC. Supplemented by reference TRBV9 and TRBJ1-2, the full variable domain reads DSGVTQTPKHLITATGQRVTLRCSPRSGDLSVYWYQQSLDQGLQFLIQYYNGEERAKGNILERFSAQQFPDLHSELNLSSLELGDSALYFCASSVDQGSYGYTFGSGTRLTVV.

This clonotype was seen only a few times. This chain connects TRBV6-5 to TRBJ2-1; 9 bases map to TRBD2. Germline V gene data show CDR1 as MNHEY and CDR2 as SVGAGI. The CDR3 extends over 17 amino acids. V shed 0 bases, J shed 5 bases, and the junction held 8 bases outside the gene matches. DNA for the CDR3: TGTGCCAGCAGTTACTCTGGTTCTAGCGGGGACGACAATGAGCAGTTCTTC. Translated: CASSYSGSSGDDNEQFF.

The chain couples TRBV27 to TRBJ1-1; D gene ambiguous. The germline V gene has CDR1 MNHEY and CDR2 SMNVEV (reference sequence). The CDR3 consists of 15 residues. The ends were cut back, 6 bases at V and 0 bases at J, with 14 bases in the middle. In DNA, the CDR3 is TGTGCCAGCAGGCTAGGGCCAGGTCTGAACACTGAAGCTTTCTTT. It encodes CASRLGPGLNTEAFF.

This chain uses TRBV9 with TRBJ2-6; 9 bases agree with TRBD1. The CDR3 has 17 residues. Trimming removed 3 bases from V and 1 base from J; junction bases left unmatched: 5. Germline V gene data show CDR1 as SGDLS and CDR2 as YYNGEE. The CDR3 nucleotides are TGTGCCAGCAGCGGGGGACAGGGTCGATCTGGGGCCAACGTCCTGACTTTC. Its protein product is CASSGGQGRSGANVLTF.